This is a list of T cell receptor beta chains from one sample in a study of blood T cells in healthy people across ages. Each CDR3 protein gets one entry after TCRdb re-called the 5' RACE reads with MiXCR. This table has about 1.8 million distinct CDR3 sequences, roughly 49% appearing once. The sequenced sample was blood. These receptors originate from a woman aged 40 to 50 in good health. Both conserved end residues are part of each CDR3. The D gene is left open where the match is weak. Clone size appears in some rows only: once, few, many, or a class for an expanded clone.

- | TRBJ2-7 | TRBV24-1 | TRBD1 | CATSGGGEGQGHEQYF | TGTGCCACCAGTGGTGGGGGCGAGGGACAGGGCCACGAGCAGTACTTC
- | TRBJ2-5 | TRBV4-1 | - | CASSQGRIPSGETQYF | TGCGCCAGCAGCCAAGGGCGGATTCCAAGCGGGGAGACCCAGTACTTC
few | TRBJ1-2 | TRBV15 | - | CATSSRTPRNGYTF | TGTGCCACCAGCAGCAGGACTCCCCGGAATGGCTACACCTTC
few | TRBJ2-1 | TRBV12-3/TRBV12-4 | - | CASSYDSNEQFF | TGTGCCAGCAGTTATGATTCCAATGAGCAGTTCTTC
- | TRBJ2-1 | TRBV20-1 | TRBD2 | CSARGLAGGGAAGEQFF | TGCAGTGCTAGAGGACTAGCGGGGGGGGGCGCGGCTGGTGAGCAGTTCTTC
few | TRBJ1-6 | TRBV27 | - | CASSLSRDSPLHF | TGTGCCAGCAGTTTATCACGGGATTCACCCCTCCACTTT
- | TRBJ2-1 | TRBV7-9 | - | CASSYPVDDPSSYNEQFF | TGTGCCAGCAGCTATCCGGTGGACGACCCGAGCTCCTACAATGAGCAGTTCTTC
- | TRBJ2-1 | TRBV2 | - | CASSTGVPYNEQFF | TGTGCCAGCAGTACTGGGGTACCCTACAATGAGCAGTTCTTC
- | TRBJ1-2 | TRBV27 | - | CASTSLEGANYGYTF | TGTGCCAGCACCTCTTTGGAGGGGGCTAACTATGGCTACACCTTC
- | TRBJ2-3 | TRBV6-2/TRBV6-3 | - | CASSYTNLRDPTDTQYF | TGTGCCAGCAGTTACACAAACCTACGGGACCCCACAGATACGCAGTATTTT
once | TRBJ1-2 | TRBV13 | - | CASSLEAAGLGGYTF | TGTGCCAGCAGCTTAGAGGCGGCGGGGTTGGGCGGCTACACCTTC
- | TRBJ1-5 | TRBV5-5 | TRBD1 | CASSGTGTDYQPQHF | TGTGCCAGCAGCGGAACCGGGACAGACTATCAGCCCCAGCATTTT
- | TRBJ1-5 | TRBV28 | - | CASGSRGNYQPQHF | TGTGCCAGCGGCTCCCGGGGTAACTATCAGCCCCAGCATTTT
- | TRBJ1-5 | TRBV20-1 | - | CSAGKDFFHNQPQHF | TGCAGTGCCGGCAAGGATTTCTTTCATAATCAGCCCCAGCATTTT
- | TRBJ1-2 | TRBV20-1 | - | CSAIEEGDYGYTF | TGCAGTGCTATAGAAGAAGGGGACTATGGCTACACCTTC
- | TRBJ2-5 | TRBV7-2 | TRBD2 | CASRDQGLAQETQYF | TGTGCCAGCAGGGACCAAGGACTAGCGCAAGAGACCCAGTACTTC
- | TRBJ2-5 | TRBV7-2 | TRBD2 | CASSGTSGGVTQYF | TGTGCCAGTTCTGGGACGAGCGGGGGGGTGACCCAGTACTTC
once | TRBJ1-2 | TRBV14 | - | CASSQGLFGYGYTF | TGTGCCAGCAGCCAAGGGTTGTTCGGCTATGGCTACACCTTC
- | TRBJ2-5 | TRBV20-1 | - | CSARVQQKRETQYF | TGCAGTGCTAGAGTGCAACAGAAAAGAGAGACCCAGTACTTC
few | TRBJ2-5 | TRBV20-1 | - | CSARLASQETQYF | TGCAGTGCTAGACTAGCGTCCCAAGAGACCCAGTACTTC
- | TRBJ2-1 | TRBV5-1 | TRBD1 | CASSLRTGQGNNEQFF | TGCGCCAGCAGCTTGCGTACAGGACAGGGGAACAATGAGCAGTTCTTC
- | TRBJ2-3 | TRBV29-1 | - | CSHKRLGTDTQYF | TGCAGCCATAAGAGGCTTGGCACAGATACGCAGTATTTT
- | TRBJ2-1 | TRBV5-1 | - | CASSLDRPSYEQFF | TGCGCCAGCAGTCTTGACAGGCCCTCCTACGAGCAGTTCTTC
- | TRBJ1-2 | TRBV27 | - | CASSVSRQNYGYTF | TGTGCCAGCAGTGTGAGTAGACAGAACTATGGCTACACCTTC
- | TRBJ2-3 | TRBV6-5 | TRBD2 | CASSDSGGVPDTQYF | TGTGCCAGCAGTGACAGCGGGGGGGTGCCAGATACGCAGTATTTT
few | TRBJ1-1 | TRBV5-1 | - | CATAWGGGNTEAFF | TGCGCCACAGCGTGGGGGGGAGGTAACACTGAAGCTTTCTTT
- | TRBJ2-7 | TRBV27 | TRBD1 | CASSLFIPGSAGGWEDEQYF | TGTGCCAGCAGTTTATTTATCCCGGGGTCGGCAGGGGGCTGGGAGGACGAGCAGTACTTC
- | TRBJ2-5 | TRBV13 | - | CASTGKIQETQYF | TGTGCCAGCACGGGGAAAATTCAAGAGACCCAGTACTTC
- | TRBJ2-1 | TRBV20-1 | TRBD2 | CSARGLAGYYNEQFF | TGCAGTGCTAGGGGACTAGCGGGATATTACAATGAGCAGTTCTTC
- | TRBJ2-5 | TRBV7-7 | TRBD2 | CASSTNGGNGETQYF | TGTGCTAGCAGCACCAACGGGGGGAACGGGGAGACCCAGTACTTC
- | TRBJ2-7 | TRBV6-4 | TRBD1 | CASSGQGAVRNSYEQYF | TGTGCCAGCAGTGGACAGGGGGCTGTCCGTAACTCCTACGAGCAGTACTTC
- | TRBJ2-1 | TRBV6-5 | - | CASSYLAVGSYNEQFF | TGTGCCAGCAGTTACTTAGCGGTGGGCTCCTACAATGAGCAGTTCTTC
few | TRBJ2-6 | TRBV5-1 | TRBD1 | CASSLLRGPPSGANVLTF | TGCGCCAGCAGCTTGTTAAGGGGGCCGCCCTCTGGGGCCAACGTCCTGACTTTC
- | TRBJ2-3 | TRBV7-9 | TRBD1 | CASRAGQAAGTDTQYF | TGTGCCAGCAGGGCCGGACAGGCCGCTGGAACAGATACGCAGTATTTT
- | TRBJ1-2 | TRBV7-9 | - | CASSLEVPSYGYTF | TGTGCCAGCAGCTTAGAGGTTCCATCCTATGGCTACACCTTC
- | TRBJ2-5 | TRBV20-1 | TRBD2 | CSPSAGGGTETQYF | TGCAGTCCATCCGCCGGGGGGGGCACGGAGACCCAGTACTTC
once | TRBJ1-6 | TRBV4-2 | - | CASARANSPLHF | TGTGCCAGTGCCCGTGCGAATTCACCCCTCCACTTT
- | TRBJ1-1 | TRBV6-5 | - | CASSRKKTAYTEAFF | TGTGCCAGCAGTCGAAAAAAGACAGCTTACACTGAAGCTTTCTTT
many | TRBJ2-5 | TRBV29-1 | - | CSVAEGGETQYF | TGCAGCGTTGCCGAGGGGGGAGAGACCCAGTACTTC
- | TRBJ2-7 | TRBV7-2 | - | CASSAKGRGYEQYF | TGTGCCAGCAGCGCAAAGGGTAGGGGCTACGAGCAGTACTTC
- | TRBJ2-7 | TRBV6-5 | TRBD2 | CASSYRGVSSYEQYF | TGTGCCAGCAGTTACCGGGGGGTAAGCTCCTACGAGCAGTACTTC
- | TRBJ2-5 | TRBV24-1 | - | CATSDLPGRGARETQYF | TGTGCCACCAGTGATTTGCCTGGCCGGGGGGCGCGTGAGACCCAGTACTTC
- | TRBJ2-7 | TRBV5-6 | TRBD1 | CASSRRGTGSYNEQYF | TGTGCCAGCAGCCGTCGCGGGACAGGGTCCTACAATGAGCAGTACTTC
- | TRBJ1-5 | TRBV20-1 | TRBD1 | CSAEQGPPQHF | TGCAGTGCTGAACAGGGGCCGCCCCAGCATTTT
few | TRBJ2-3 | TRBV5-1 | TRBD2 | CASSLLAVNTDTQYF | TGCGCCAGCAGCCTACTAGCGGTTAACACAGATACGCAGTATTTT
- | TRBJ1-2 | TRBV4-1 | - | CATAGTNLGYTF | TGCGCCACCGCCGGGACCAATTTAGGCTACACCTTC
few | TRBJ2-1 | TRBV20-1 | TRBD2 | CSARTSGGPLYNEQFF | TGCAGTGCGCGGACTAGCGGGGGGCCACTATACAATGAGCAGTTCTTC
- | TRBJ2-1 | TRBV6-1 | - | CASSEQGNRGEQFF | TGTGCCAGCAGTGAACAGGGAAATAGGGGTGAGCAGTTCTTC
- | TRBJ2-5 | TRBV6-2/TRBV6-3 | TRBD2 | CASLNSGGPANEQYF | TGTGCCAGCCTAAATAGCGGGGGGCCTGCCAATGAGCAGTACTTC
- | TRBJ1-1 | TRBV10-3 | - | CALKRSGGTEAFF | TGTGCCCTAAAAAGAAGCGGGGGCACTGAAGCTTTCTTT
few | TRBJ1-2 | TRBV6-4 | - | CASSDPILDKRRIYGYTF | TGTGCCAGCAGTGACCCCATCCTTGACAAGAGGAGGATTTATGGCTACACCTTC
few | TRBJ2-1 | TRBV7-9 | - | CASSQSRLRQFF | TGTGCCAGCAGCCAAAGCAGGCTGAGGCAGTTCTTC
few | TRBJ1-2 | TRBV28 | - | CASSSTRGSGIYGYTF | TGTGCCAGCAGTTCCACTAGAGGGAGCGGGATCTATGGCTACACCTTC
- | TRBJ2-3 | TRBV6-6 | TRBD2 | CASSYTGSGGVGDTQYF | TGTGCCAGCAGTTACACTGGTAGCGGGGGGGTTGGAGATACGCAGTATTTT
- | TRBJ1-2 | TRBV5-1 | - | CASSLGGPNYGHTF | TGCGCCAGCAGCTTGGGGGGTCCTAACTATGGCCACACCTTC